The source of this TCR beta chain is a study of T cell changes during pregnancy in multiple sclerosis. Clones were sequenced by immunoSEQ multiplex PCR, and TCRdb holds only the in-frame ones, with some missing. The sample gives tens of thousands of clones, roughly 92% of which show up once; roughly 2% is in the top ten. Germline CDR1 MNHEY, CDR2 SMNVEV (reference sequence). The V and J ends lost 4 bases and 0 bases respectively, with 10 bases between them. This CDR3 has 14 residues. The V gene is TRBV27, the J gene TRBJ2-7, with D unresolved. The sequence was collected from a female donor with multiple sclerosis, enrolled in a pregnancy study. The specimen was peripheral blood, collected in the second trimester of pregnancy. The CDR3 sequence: CASSSTLSSYEQYF. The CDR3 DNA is TGTGCCAGCAGTTCAACCCTGAGCTCCTACGAGCAGTACTTC.